This T cell receptor (beta chain) stems from a study of blood T cell repertoires in COVID-19. Study-level information: Acute and convalescent COVID-19 samples came from the United States, Italy and Spain. In each case, the material was cDNA or gDNA derived from T cells, B-cell-depleted T cells, or PBMCs.

How the authors handled the data: Using reference gene primer amplification, nucleated cell counts were estimated. The method was immunoSEQ multiplex PCR; TCRdb's version includes in-frame clones alone and lacks a portion of them. V and J calls plus clone size are reproduced from that table; the DNA served to infer D and trimming. The sample lists 180,000 or so clones; around 87% were seen once. This CDR3 is 15 amino acids long. Trimming shortened V by 0 bases and J by 5 bases, and 14 bases separated the two germline ends. Germline lookup yields CDR1 SGHTS and CDR2 YDEGEE. Input material: peripheral blood. The chain combines TRBV5-8 with TRBJ1-1; a possible D gene is TRBD1 (5 bases). The clonotype originates from a middle-aged man with active or convalescent COVID-19. DNA of the CDR3: TGTGCCAGCAGCTTGGACCGGGGGGGAACAACTGAAGCTTTCTTT. Its protein is CASSLDRGGTTEAFF.